This T cell receptor beta chain was observed in a study of blood T cell repertoires in COVID-19. The wider study: The analysed material was cDNA or gDNA that came from T cells, B-cell-depleted T cells, or PBMCs.

Under the authors' procedure: Quantification of nucleated cells was approximated via reference gene primer amplification. TCRdb's copy holds only in-frame clones and misses some; the assay was immunoSEQ multiplex PCR. The DNA gave D and trimming, while V, J and clone size come from that table. Of under 350,000 clones listed, 70% to 90% are singletons. Trimming shortened V by 3 bases and J by 5 bases, and 14 bases separated the two germline ends. This CDR3 contains 14 residues. Germline V lookup: CDR1 SGDLS, CDR2 YYNGEE. The chain carries TRBV9 and TRBJ1-1; D perhaps matches TRBD1 (5 bases). This clonotype was sampled from a woman aged 70-85 years with acute or convalescent COVID-19. Sequencing was done on a sample of peripheral blood. The CDR3 loop is CASSALKGRTEAFF. CDR3 nucleotide sequence: TGTGCCAGCAGCGCGTTAAAGGGGAGGACTGAAGCTTTCTTT.